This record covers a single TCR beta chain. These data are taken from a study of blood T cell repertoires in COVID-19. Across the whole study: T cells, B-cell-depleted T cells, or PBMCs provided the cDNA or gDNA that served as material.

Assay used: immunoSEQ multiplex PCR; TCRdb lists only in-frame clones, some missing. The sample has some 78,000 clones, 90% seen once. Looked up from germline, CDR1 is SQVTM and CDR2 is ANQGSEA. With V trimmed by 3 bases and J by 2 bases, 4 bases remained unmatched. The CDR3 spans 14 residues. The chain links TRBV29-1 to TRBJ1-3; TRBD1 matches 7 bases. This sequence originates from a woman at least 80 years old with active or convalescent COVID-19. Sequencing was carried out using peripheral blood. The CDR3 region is CSVDEGAAGNTIYF. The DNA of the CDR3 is TGCAGCGTTGATGAGGGGGCGGCTGGAAACACCATATATTTT.